A single sample gave rise to the 3 T cell receptor beta chains below, sequenced in a study of CD8 T cells in Susac syndrome. Random hexamers primed reverse transcription of about 0.45 to 1 ug RNA. TCRdb reprocessed the immunoSEQ multiplex PCR reads with MiXCR, giving one entry per CDR3 protein. The sample records under 200,000 distinct CDR3 sequences, approximately 95% being singletons. Sequences were obtained from CD4+ T cells from PBMCs. The source of these receptors is a human donor in good health.

The V gene is TRBV6-6, the J gene TRBJ2-7; D is perhaps TRBD1 or TRBD2 (5 bases each). Germline values: CDR1 MNHNY, CDR2 SVGAGI (reference sequence). The V end lost 6 bases, the J end lost 0 bases, and 9 bases lay between the germline ends. The CDR3 covers 13 residues. The CDR3 DNA is TGTGCCAGCAGCGGGACGAGCTCCTACGAGCAGTACGTC. Amino acids: CASSGTSSYEQYV.

The J gene is TRBJ2-1, the V gene TRBV29-1, with TRBD2 identical over 7 bases. The CDR3 totals 10 residues. V dropped 6 bases and J dropped 16; count of bases not matched to a gene: 9. Looked up from germline, CDR1 is SQVTM and CDR2 is ANQGSEA. The CDR3 protein is CSVWGGTAFF. In DNA form, the CDR3 reads TGCAGCGTGTGGGGAGGGACCGCCTTCTTC.

This chain's CDR3 is CSARKVTTSPNQPQHF. The CDR3 DNA follows: TGCAGTGCTAGAAAAGTGACCACGTCACCAAATCAGCCCCAGCATTTT. The genes are TRBV20-1 and TRBJ1-5; D is undetermined. CDR1 DFQATT and CDR2 SNEGSKA come from the germline V gene (reference sequence). The V end lost 2 bases, the J end lost 4 bases, and 18 bases lay between the germline ends. The CDR3 runs 16 residues.